Below, 16 T cell receptor beta chains from the same sample are listed, as sequenced in a study of molecular identifiers for immune sequencing clone quantification. TCRdb re-analysed the PCR reads in MiXCR, keeping a single row per CDR3 protein. Of about 640,000 distinct CDR3 sequences in the sample, 15% to 20% were seen once. The sample was naive CD8+ T cells from blood, with Jurkat cell RNA spiked in. Subset reported: FACS-sorted CD8+CD4-CCR7+CD45RA+ naive T cells. Source of these receptors: a human donor in good health. Some libraries in this study had Jurkat cell RNA spiked in.

This clonotype has ten or more counts. A junction boundary mismatches the germline segment, possibly from a read error. J is TRBJ2-1 and V is TRBV12-3 or TRBV12-4; D is tentatively TRBD1 or TRBD2 (5 bases each). The CDR3 is 13 amino acids. The CDR3 sequence is CASSHPQRDEPVF. Written as DNA, the CDR3 is TGTGCCAGCAGCCACCCTCAGAGGGACGAACCGGTCTTC.

This clonotype has a count of ten or more. The genes are TRBV4-3 and TRBJ2-2, with D perhaps TRBD2 (6 bases). CDR3 length: 18 residues. With 0 bases removed from V and 4 bases from J, the gap between germline ends came to 18 bases. Germline lookup yields CDR1 LGHNA and CDR2 YSLEER. DNA for the CDR3: TGCGCCAGCAGCCAAGATTGGGGCGGGGCAAGACCCACCGGGGAGCTGTTTTTT. It is translated as CASSQDWGGARPTGELFF.

The chain combines TRBV6-2 or TRBV6-3 with TRBJ2-7; 8 bases map to TRBD2. CDR1 and CDR2 from the germline V gene are MNHEY and SVGEGT. Germline trimming cut 6 bases from V and 3 bases from J; bases unmatched to any gene: 7. The CDR3 loop spans 14 amino acids. The CDR3 nucleotides are TGTGCCAGCAGAGGTGAGCGGGAGTTCTACGAGCAGTACTTC. It yields the protein CASRGEREFYEQYF.

This clonotype was seen at least ten times. An end of the junction differs from the germline gene, which may be a read error. The J gene is TRBJ2-7, the V gene TRBV27, with D hard to call. The CDR3 extends over 14 amino acids. Germline loops: CDR1 MNHEY, CDR2 SMNVEV (reference sequence). The CDR3 is CASSLEGNTYEQYF. CDR3 DNA: TGCGCCAGCAGCTTGGAAGGCAATACCTACGAGCAGTACTTC.

This clonotype appeared many times. The rearrangement joins TRBV6-2 or TRBV6-3 to TRBJ2-5, with 7 bases identical to TRBD2. The V segment lost 4 bases and the J segment 1 base; nucleotides outside the gene matches: 6. The CDR3 is made up of 15 amino acids. Germline CDR1 MNHEY, CDR2 SVGEGT. The CDR3 loop is CASSSNLAVQETQYF. The DNA for the CDR3 is TGTGCCAGCAGTTCAAATCTAGCGGTCCAAGAGACCCAGTACTTC.

V and J are TRBV20-1 and TRBJ2-7, with D possibly being TRBD2 (5 bases). The CDR3 runs to 14 residues. The V gene lost 1 base and the J gene lost 0 bases, with 10 bases spanning the gap. Germline CDR1 reads DFQATT; CDR2 reads SNEGSKA (reference sequence). The chain's CDR3 is CSARGYEGSYEQYF. In DNA form, the CDR3 reads TGCAGTGCTAGAGGGTACGAGGGCTCCTACGAGCAGTACTTC.

In this sample, this clonotype turned up many times. The CDR3 sequence: CSATTNNYGYTF. Written as DNA, the CDR3 is TGCAGTGCTACCACAAATAACTATGGCTACACCTTC. This chain uses TRBV20-1 with TRBJ1-2; D unresolved. Trimming took 4 bases from V and 1 from J, leaving 7 bases between them. This CDR3 is built from 12 residues. Germline loops: CDR1 DFQATT, CDR2 SNEGSKA (reference sequence).

For this clonotype: One base away lies a much larger clone, so this may be a sequencing read error. The CDR3 does not end in the conserved phenylalanine or tryptophan, so this is likely a read error. The chain has TRBV7-6 and TRBJ1-1, with D hard to call. CDR1 is SGHVS and CDR2 is FNYEAQ in the germline V gene. Trimming took 2 bases from V and 7 from J, leaving 14 bases between them. CDR3 length equals 14 residues. The CDR3 DNA sequence: TGTGCCAGCAGCTTATCCCCCGGACCTTTTGAAGCTTTCATT. This encodes CASSLSPGPFEAFI.

At least ten counts were recorded for this clonotype. The chain carries TRBV4-1 and TRBJ1-6; D is unclear. Looked up from germline, CDR1 is MGHRA and CDR2 is YSYEKL. The CDR3 extends over 13 amino acids. Trimming removed 6 bases from V and 5 bases from J, with 8 bases in between. This chain's CDR3 is CASSQLNNSPLHF. CDR3 DNA sequence: TGCGCCAGCAGTCAACTGAATAATTCACCCCTCCACTTT.

This clonotype has ten or more counts. V gene TRBV27 combines with J gene TRBJ1-1; 8 bases map to TRBD1. The CDR3 has 16 residues. Germline V lookup: CDR1 MNHEY, CDR2 SMNVEV (reference sequence). Unmatched junction bases numbered 8, after V lost 4 bases and J lost 1 base. The CDR3 bases are TGTGCCAGCAGTTCCCCTCGGCAGGGGGCGAACACTGAAGCTTTCTTT. It specifies CASSSPRQGANTEAFF.

This clonotype appeared many times. The gene calls are TRBV27 and TRBJ1-1, with D possibly matching TRBD1 (6 bases). The CDR3 length is 14 residues. Trimming took 3 bases from V and 5 from J, leaving 13 bases between them. Germline V gives CDR1 MNHEY, CDR2 SMNVEV (reference sequence). The CDR3 reads CASSFGTPMTEAFF. The CDR3 nucleotides are TGTGCCAGCAGTTTCGGGACACCTATGACTGAAGCTTTCTTT.

A remark on this clonotype: This clone may be a read error of a much larger clone one base away. The rearrangement joins TRBV29-1 to TRBJ2-7, with 8 bases fitting TRBD1. Per germline, CDR1 SQVTM and CDR2 ANQGSEA. CDR3 length: 15 residues. CDR3 in DNA: TGCAGCGTTGGAGACCCCAGGGGGCTCTCCTCCGAGCAGTACTTC. Amino acid sequence: CSVGDPRGLSSEQYF.

This sequence joins TRBV12-3 or TRBV12-4 and TRBJ2-2, with a possible D match to TRBD2 (6 bases). CDR3 size: 17 residues. In DNA form, the CDR3 reads TGTGTCGGCAGCCCCCTCAACAACGGGGGAGCCACCGGGGAGCTGTTTTTT. Translation: CVGSPLNNGGATGELFF.

Many counts were recorded for this clonotype. This sequence joins TRBV30 and TRBJ1-5, with a tentative D call TRBD1 (6 bases). With 3 bases removed from V and 4 bases from J, the gap between germline ends came to 16 bases. The CDR3 covers 15 residues. Germline loops: CDR1 GTSNPN, CDR2 SVGIG (reference sequence). Here the CDR3 reads CAWSPRGSRNQPQHF. The CDR3 DNA reads TGTGCCTGGAGCCCGAGGGGGAGTAGAAATCAGCCCCAGCATTTT.

This clonotype was seen a few times. The chain joins TRBV27 to TRBJ2-1; 7 nucleotides match TRBD2. The CDR3 runs 16 residues. V was clipped by 4 bases and J by 3 bases; unmatched bases: 9. From germline, CDR1 is MNHEY and CDR2 SMNVEV (reference sequence). CDR3 in DNA: TGTGCCAGCAGTTGGGGAGGGGTCAGCTACTACAATGAGCAGTTCTTC. It translates to CASSWGGVSYYNEQFF.

There are many counts of this clonotype. The chain links TRBV19 to TRBJ1-5, with D unresolved. The length of the CDR3 is 13 residues. CDR1 and CDR2 (germline): LNHDA, SQIVND (reference sequence). Trimming took 5 bases from V and 0 from J, leaving 5 bases between them. The CDR3 here is CASSYNSNQPQHF. CDR3 nucleotide sequence: TGTGCCAGTAGTTATAATAGCAATCAGCCCCAGCATTTT.